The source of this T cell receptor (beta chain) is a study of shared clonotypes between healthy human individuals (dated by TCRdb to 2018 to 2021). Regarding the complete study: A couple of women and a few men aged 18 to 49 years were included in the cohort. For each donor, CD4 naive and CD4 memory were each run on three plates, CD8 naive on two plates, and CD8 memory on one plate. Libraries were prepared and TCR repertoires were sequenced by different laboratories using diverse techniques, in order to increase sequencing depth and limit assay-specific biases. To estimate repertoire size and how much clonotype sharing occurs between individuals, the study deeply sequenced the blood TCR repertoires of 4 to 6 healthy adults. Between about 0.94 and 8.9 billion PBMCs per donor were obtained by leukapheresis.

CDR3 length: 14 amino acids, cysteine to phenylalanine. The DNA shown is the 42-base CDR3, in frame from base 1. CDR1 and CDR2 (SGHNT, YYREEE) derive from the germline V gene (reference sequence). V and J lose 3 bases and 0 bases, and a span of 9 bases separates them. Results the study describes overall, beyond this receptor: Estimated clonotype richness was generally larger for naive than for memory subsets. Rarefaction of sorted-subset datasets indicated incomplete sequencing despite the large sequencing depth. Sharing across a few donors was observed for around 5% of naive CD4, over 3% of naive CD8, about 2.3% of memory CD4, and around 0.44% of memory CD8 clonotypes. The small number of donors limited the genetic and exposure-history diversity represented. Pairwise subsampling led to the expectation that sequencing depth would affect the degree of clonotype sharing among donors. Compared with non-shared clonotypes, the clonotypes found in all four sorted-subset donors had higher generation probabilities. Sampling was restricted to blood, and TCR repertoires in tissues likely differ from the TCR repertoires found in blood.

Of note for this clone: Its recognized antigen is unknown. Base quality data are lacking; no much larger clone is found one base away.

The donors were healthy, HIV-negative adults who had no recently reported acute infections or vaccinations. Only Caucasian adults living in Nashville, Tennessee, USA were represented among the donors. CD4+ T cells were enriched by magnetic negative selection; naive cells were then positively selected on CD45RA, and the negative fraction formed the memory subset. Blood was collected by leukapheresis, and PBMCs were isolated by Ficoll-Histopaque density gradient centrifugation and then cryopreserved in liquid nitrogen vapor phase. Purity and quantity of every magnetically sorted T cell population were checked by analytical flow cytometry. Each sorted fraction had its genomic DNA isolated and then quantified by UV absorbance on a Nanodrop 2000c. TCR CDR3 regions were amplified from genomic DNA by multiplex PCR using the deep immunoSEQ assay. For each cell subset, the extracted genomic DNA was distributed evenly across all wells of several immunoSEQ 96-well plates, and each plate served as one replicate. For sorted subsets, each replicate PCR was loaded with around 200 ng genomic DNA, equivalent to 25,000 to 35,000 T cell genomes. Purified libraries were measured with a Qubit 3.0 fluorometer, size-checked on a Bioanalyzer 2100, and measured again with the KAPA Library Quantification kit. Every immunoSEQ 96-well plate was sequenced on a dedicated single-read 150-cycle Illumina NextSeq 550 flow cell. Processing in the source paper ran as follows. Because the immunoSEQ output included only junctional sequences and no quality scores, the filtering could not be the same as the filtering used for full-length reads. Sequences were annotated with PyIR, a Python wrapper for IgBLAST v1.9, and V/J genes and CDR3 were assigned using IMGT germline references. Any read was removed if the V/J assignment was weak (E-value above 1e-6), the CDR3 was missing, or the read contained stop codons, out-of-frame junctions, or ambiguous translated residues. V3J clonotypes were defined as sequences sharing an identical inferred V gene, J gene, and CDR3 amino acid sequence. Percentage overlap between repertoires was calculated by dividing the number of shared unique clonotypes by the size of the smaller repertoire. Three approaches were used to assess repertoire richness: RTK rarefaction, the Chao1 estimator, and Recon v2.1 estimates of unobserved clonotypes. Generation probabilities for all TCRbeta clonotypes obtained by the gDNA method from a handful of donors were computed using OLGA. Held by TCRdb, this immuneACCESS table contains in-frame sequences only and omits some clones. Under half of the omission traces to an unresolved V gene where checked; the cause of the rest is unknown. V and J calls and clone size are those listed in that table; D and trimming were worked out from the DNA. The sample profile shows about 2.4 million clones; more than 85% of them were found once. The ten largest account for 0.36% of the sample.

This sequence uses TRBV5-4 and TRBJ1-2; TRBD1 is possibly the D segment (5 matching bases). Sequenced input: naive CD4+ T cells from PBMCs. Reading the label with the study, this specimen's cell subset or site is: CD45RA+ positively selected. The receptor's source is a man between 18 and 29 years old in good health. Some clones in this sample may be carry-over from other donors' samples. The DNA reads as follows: TGTGCCAGCAGCTCGATGACAGCTAACTATGGCTACACCTTC. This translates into CASSSMTANYGYTF.